The next 27 T cell receptor beta chains were all read from a single sample in a study of cytomegalovirus exposure and HLA in healthy donors. The primer mix had 60 Vbeta and 13 Jbeta primers. TCRdb keeps only in-frame clones here, not all; method: immunoSEQ multiplex PCR. This sample has approximately 190,000 clones, with about 70% found just once. The specimen was PBMCs. Receptor source: a woman in her 30s in good health and CMV-seronegative.

The V gene is TRBV19, the J gene TRBJ2-3; possibly TRBD2 for D (5 bases). The CDR3 covers 17 residues. V was cut by 4 bases and J by 2 bases, with 19 bases left in between. CDR1 and CDR2 (germline): LNHDA, SQIVND (reference sequence). The CDR3 here is CASSTSPTRYSTDTQYF. CDR3 coding DNA: TGTGCCAGTAGTACAAGCCCTACTAGATACTCCACAGATACGCAGTATTTT.

V usage is TRBV7-8 and J usage is TRBJ2-7, with unresolved D. The CDR3 covers 15 residues. The V gene lost 1 base and the J gene lost 1 base, with 11 bases spanning the gap. In germline, CDR1 is SGHVS, CDR2 FQNEAQ. The CDR3 nucleotides are TGTGCCAGCAGCTTAGACCGGCTAGTTTCCTACGAGCAGTACTTC. This sequence encodes CASSLDRLVSYEQYF.

The rearrangement joins TRBV7-9 to TRBJ1-1; no firm D call. V lost 1 base and J lost 8, with 11 bases in between. Germline assignment: CDR1 SEHNR and CDR2 FQNEAQ (reference sequence). The CDR3 loop spans 13 amino acids. The CDR3 reads CASSLVGGREAFF. CDR3 coding DNA: TGTGCCAGCAGCTTAGTGGGAGGCAGGGAAGCTTTCTTT.

The chain couples TRBV19 to TRBJ2-3; TRBD2 matches 13 bases. CDR1 is LNHDA and CDR2 is SQIVND in the germline V gene (reference sequence). J lost 0 bases, V lost 5 bases, and 8 bases had no gene match. CDR3 length equals 18 residues. For the CDR3, the DNA is TGTGCCAGTAGTGCACTAGCGGGGGGGGGTTTGAGCACAGATACGCAGTATTTT. Translated: CASSALAGGGLSTDTQYF.

This chain links TRBV7-6 with TRBJ2-7; TRBD2 might be the D (6 bases). Looked up from germline, CDR1 is SGHVS and CDR2 is FNYEAQ. This CDR3 contains 14 residues. Trimming took off 4 bases at V and 6 bases at J, with 16 bases between the two ends. This CDR3 is CASSSGLDAREQYF. The CDR3 DNA reads TGTGCCAGCAGCTCGGGACTGGATGCTCGCGAGCAGTACTTC.

DNA for the CDR3: TGCGCCAGCAGCTTCGCACAGGGGAATGAAAAACTGTTTTTT. Its translation: CASSFAQGNEKLFF. The chain recombines TRBV5-1 with TRBJ1-4; 7 bases line up with TRBD1. Germline V CDR1 and CDR2: SGHRS, YFSETQ. This CDR3 is 14 amino acids long. The ends lost 2 bases at V and 5 bases at J; junction bases unmatched: 3.

The chain employs TRBV27 and TRBJ2-7, with 9 bases matching TRBD1. V trimming: 3 bases; J trimming: 4 bases; junction bases outside the gene matches: 7. The CDR3 spans 15 residues. The germline V gene has CDR1 MNHEY and CDR2 SMNVEV (reference sequence). The CDR3 region has the DNA TGTGCCAGCAGTTTCATTGGACAGGGGAGGTACGAGCAGTACTTC. Residues: CASSFIGQGRYEQYF.

The genes are TRBV7-2 and TRBJ2-1, with TRBD2 matching over 9 bases. CDR1 SGHTA and CDR2 FQGNSA come from the germline V gene. V trimming: 1 base; J trimming: 7 bases; junction bases outside the gene matches: 8. This CDR3 comprises 16 residues. CDR3 bases: TGTGCCAGCAGCTTAGAATCAGGACTAGCGAGGAATGAGCAGTTCTTC. Its protein product is CASSLESGLARNEQFF.

As to this clone: At one boundary the junction diverges from the germline segment, which might be a read error. V usage is TRBV7-9 and J usage is TRBJ2-7; D possibly corresponds to TRBD2 (6 bases). Germline-derived CDR1 and CDR2 are SEHNR and FQNEAQ (reference sequence). This CDR3 region has 13 residues. CDR3 bases: TGTTCCAGCAGCCCCAGACTAGAAGGCGAGCAGTACTTC. It codes for CSSSPRLEGEQYF.

The chain links TRBV19 to TRBJ1-2; a possible D gene is TRBD1 (6 bases). Germline lookup yields CDR1 LNHDA and CDR2 SQIVND (reference sequence). CDR3 length equals 15 residues. V lost 9 bases to trimming and J lost 4 bases, with 21 bases between them. For the CDR3, the DNA is TGTGCCAGCCGCCCGTCGGAAAAGGGGGTCTATGGCTACACCTTC. It translates to CASRPSEKGVYGYTF. The full variable domain, in which reference TRBV19 and TRBJ1-2 provide the parts outside the CDR3, is DGGITQSPKYLFRKEGQNVTLSCEQNLNHDAMYWYRQDPGQGLRLIYYSQIVNDFQKGDIAEGYSVSREKKESFPLTVTSAQKNPTAFYLCASRPSEKGVYGYTFGSGTRLTVV.

This rearrangement joins TRBV11-2 to TRBJ2-2; D perhaps matches TRBD1 (6 bases). V was shortened by 6 bases and J by 5 bases, with 16 bases between the two germline ends. This CDR3 region has 15 residues. Germline-derived CDR1 and CDR2 are SGHAT and FQNNGV. The CDR3 DNA reads TGTGCCAGCAGTCGTGTTCAGGGGTTGACCGGGGAGCTGTTTTTT. Protein sequence: CASSRVQGLTGELFF.

This clone has just one count. V gene TRBV7-6 combines with J gene TRBJ2-7, with a tentative D call TRBD1 (6 bases). The ends were cut back, 1 base at V and 0 bases at J, with 10 bases in the middle. Germline lookup yields CDR1 SGHVS and CDR2 FNYEAQ. The length of the CDR3 is 15 residues. The CDR3 reads CASSLVGRGSYEQYF. The CDR3 region has the DNA TGTGCCAGCAGCTTAGTCGGCAGGGGCTCCTACGAGCAGTACTTC.

The chain uses TRBV29-1 and TRBJ1-5; D remains unclear. This CDR3 has 14 residues. Germline V lookup: CDR1 SQVTM, CDR2 ANQGSEA. V lost 5 bases and J 3 bases, leaving 14 bases between the germline ends. Here the CDR3 reads CSVRSEGYNQPQHF. The CDR3 DNA is TGCAGCGTTAGATCAGAGGGATACAATCAGCCCCAGCATTTT.

The chain combines TRBV7-8 with TRBJ2-7; 11 bases agree with TRBD1. The CDR3 runs to 16 residues. The V segment lost 2 bases and the J segment 0 bases; nucleotides outside the gene matches: 3. CDR1 and CDR2 from the germline V gene are SGHVS and FQNEAQ. CDR3 protein: CASSLRGTGGSYEQYF. CDR3 sequence (DNA): TGTGCCAGCAGCTTAAGAGGGACAGGGGGCTCCTACGAGCAGTACTTC.

CDR3 amino acids: CASSLELVTSGTQYF. The CDR3, as DNA: TGTGCCAGCAGCTTAGAATTGGTGACCAGCGGTACGCAGTATTTT. The chain links TRBV7-2 to TRBJ2-3, with D possibly TRBD2 on 5 matching bases. The CDR3 contains 15 residues. The germline gives CDR1 SGHTA, CDR2 FQGNSA. Trimming stripped 1 base from V and 8 bases from J, with 16 bases between.

This clone was observed a handful of times. V is TRBV19 and J is TRBJ2-1; the D is unclear. CDR3 length: 12 amino acids. Germline V lookup: CDR1 LNHDA, CDR2 SQIVND (reference sequence). Trimming pared 10 bases from V and 7 bases from J, leaving 14 bases between. The CDR3 spells CATTSSVNEQFF. In nucleotides, the CDR3 is TGTGCCACCACCTCTAGTGTTAATGAGCAGTTCTTC.

V gene TRBV4-2 combines with J gene TRBJ1-6, with D possibly being TRBD1 (5 bases). The CDR3 has 15 residues. Trimming shortened V by 0 bases and J by 10 bases, and 13 bases separated the two germline ends. Germline V gives CDR1 LGHNA, CDR2 YNFKEQ. CDR3 sequence (DNA): TGTGCCAGCAGCCAAGAAGCACGGAGGGGATCACCCCTCCACTTT. Protein: CASSQEARRGSPLHF.

CDR3 loop: CASSVRQGANNEQFF. DNA of the CDR3: TGCGCCAGCAGCGTGCGACAGGGGGCTAACAATGAGCAGTTCTTC. V gene TRBV5-1 combines with J gene TRBJ2-1; TRBD1 matches 10 bases. The CDR3 length is 15 residues. The germline V gene encodes CDR1 SGHRS and CDR2 YFSETQ. Germline trimming cut 4 bases from V and 5 bases from J; bases unmatched to any gene: 6.

V and J are TRBV4-1 and TRBJ1-6, with no clear D. The V and J ends lost 3 bases and 7 bases respectively, with 19 bases between them. This CDR3 has 17 amino acids. From germline, CDR1 is MGHRA and CDR2 YSYEKL. CDR3 in amino acids: CASSHPGSGMSNSPLHF. The CDR3 DNA reads as TGCGCCAGCAGCCACCCGGGGTCGGGAATGTCAAATTCACCCCTCCACTTT.

This clone turned up a few times. The chain links TRBV2 to TRBJ2-1; a possible D gene is TRBD1 (5 bases). The CDR3 contains 12 residues. V gave up 8 bases and J gave up 7 bases, with 12 bases separating them. The germline V gene has CDR1 SNHLY and CDR2 FYNNEI. The CDR3 coding sequence is TGTGCCAGCCGTAGGGGTTCTAATGAGCAGTTCTTC. Amino acid sequence: CASRRGSNEQFF.

J is TRBJ2-1 and V is TRBV19, with a possible D match to TRBD1 (5 bases). The CDR3 extends over 12 amino acids. Per the germline V gene, CDR1 is LNHDA and CDR2 is SQIVND (reference sequence). The V and J ends lost 7 bases and 6 bases respectively, with 10 bases between them. The CDR3 reads CASTQVSNEQFF. CDR3 nucleotide sequence: TGTGCCAGTACACAGGTATCCAATGAGCAGTTCTTC.

The chain joins TRBV4-2 to TRBJ2-7, with 10 bases lining up with TRBD2. Trimming cost V 0 bases and J 7 bases; bases outside gene matches: 12. The germline CDR1 and CDR2 sequences are LGHNA and YNFKEQ. CDR3 length: 17 residues. The CDR3 DNA is TGTGCCAGCAGCCAAGATCGTTCCAGCGGGGGGGCCTTAGAGCAGTACTTC. Its translation is CASSQDRSSGGALEQYF.

The V gene is TRBV5-4, the J gene TRBJ2-3; TRBD2 agrees at 7 bases. V shed 2 bases, J shed 2 bases, and the junction held 5 bases outside the gene matches. This CDR3 is 15 amino acids long. Germline assignment: CDR1 SGHNT and CDR2 YYREEE (reference sequence). In DNA, the CDR3 is TGTGCCAGCAGCTTCGGGCGGGGGTTCACAGATACGCAGTATTTT. Encoded protein: CASSFGRGFTDTQYF.

The V call is TRBV19, the J call TRBJ1-2; D not resolved. CDR1 LNHDA and CDR2 SQIVND come from the germline V gene (reference sequence). CDR3 length: 16 residues. V lost 6 bases, J lost 2 bases, and 19 bases lay in between. The CDR3 DNA reads as TGTGCCAGTAGATCGGTCGGAACGACACCCAACTATGGCTACACCTTC. Protein product: CASRSVGTTPNYGYTF.

V and J are TRBV9 and TRBJ1-2; no reliable D call. Germline CDR1 SGDLS, CDR2 YYNGEE. This CDR3 has 14 residues. V lost 0 bases to trimming and J lost 8 bases, with 14 bases between them. This CDR3 is CASSVGGNSYGYTF. The CDR3 nucleotides are TGTGCCAGCAGCGTAGGAGGGAATTCCTACGGCTACACCTTC.

This clone was picked up a small number of times. The rearrangement joins TRBV11-2 to TRBJ2-3, with 7 bases lining up with TRBD1. The V segment lost 4 bases and the J segment 2 bases; nucleotides outside the gene matches: 6. Germline CDR1 and CDR2: SGHAT and FQNNGV. The CDR3 has 15 residues. The CDR3 region has the DNA TGTGCCAGCAGCTCAGGGACAGCTTTCACAGATACGCAGTATTTT. This gives the protein CASSSGTAFTDTQYF.

The CDR3: CAWSERAGYNEQFF. The CDR3 region has the DNA TGTGCCTGGAGCGAAAGAGCCGGCTACAATGAGCAGTTCTTC. The chain is built from TRBV30 and TRBJ2-1; no clear D. Germline V gene lookup returns CDR1 GTSNPN and CDR2 SVGIG (reference sequence). This CDR3 spans 14 amino acids. V was shortened by 3 bases and J by 3 bases, with 12 bases between the two germline ends.